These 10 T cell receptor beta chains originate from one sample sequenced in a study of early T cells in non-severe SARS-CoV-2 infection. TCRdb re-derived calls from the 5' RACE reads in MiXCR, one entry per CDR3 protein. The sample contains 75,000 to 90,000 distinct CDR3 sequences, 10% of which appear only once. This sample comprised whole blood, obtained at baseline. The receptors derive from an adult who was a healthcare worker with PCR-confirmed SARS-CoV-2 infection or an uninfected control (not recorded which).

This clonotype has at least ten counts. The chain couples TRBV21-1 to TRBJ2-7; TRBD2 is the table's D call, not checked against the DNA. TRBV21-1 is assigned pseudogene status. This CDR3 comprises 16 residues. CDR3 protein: CASSIGTSGRGREQYF. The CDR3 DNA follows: TGTGCCAGCAGCATTGGGACTAGCGGGAGGGGGCGCGAGCAGTACTTC.

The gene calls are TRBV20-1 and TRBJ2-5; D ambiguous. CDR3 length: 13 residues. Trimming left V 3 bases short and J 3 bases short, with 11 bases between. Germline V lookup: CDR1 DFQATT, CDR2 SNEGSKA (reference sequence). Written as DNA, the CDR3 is TGCAGTGCTAGCTGGCAGCTTGAAGAGACCCAGTACTTC. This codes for CSASWQLEETQYF.

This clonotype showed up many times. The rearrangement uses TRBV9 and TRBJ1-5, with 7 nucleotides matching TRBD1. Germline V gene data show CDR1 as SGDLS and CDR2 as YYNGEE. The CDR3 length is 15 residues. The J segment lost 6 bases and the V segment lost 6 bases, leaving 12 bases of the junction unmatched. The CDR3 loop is CASNQGGGLTQPQHF. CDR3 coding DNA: TGTGCCAGCAACCAAGGGGGCGGCCTGACTCAGCCCCAGCATTTT.

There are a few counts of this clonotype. CDR3 loop: CASSTLLGTQFQSPLHF. The CDR3 nucleotides are TGTGCCAGCAGTACGCTACTGGGCACACAGTTTCAATCACCCCTCCACTTT. The V call is TRBV27, the J call TRBJ1-6; D is unclear. Germline V CDR1 and CDR2: MNHEY, SMNVEV (reference sequence). V lost 5 bases and J lost 10, with 24 bases in between. The CDR3 runs 17 residues.

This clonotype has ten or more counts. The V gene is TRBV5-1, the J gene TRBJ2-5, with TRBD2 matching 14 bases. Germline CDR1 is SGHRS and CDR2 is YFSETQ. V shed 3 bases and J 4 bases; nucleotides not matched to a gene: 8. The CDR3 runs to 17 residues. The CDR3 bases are TGCGCCAGCAGCTCTCTGACTAGCGGGAGGGCTCGAGAGACCCAGTACTTC. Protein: CASSSLTSGRARETQYF.

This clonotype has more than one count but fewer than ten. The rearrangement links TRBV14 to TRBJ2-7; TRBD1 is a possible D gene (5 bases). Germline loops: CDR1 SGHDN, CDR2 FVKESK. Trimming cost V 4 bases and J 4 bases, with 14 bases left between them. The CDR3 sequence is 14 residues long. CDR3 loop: CASSPQTAWYEQYF. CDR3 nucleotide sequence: TGTGCCAGCAGCCCCCAGACAGCGTGGTACGAGCAGTACTTC.

CDR3: CASSRLRGGAAGANVLTF. The CDR3 DNA reads as TGCGCCAGCAGCCGACTCAGGGGAGGGGCTGCTGGGGCCAACGTCCTGACTTTC. The V and J genes are TRBV5-1 and TRBJ2-6, with D maybe TRBD2 (7 bases). The V gene's germline CDR1 is SGHRS and CDR2 YFSETQ. Trimming stripped 4 bases from V and 2 bases from J, with 19 bases between. The CDR3 contains 18 residues. The full variable domain, completed using reference TRBV5-1 and TRBJ2-6, is KAGVTQTPRYLIKTRGQQVTLSCSPISGHRSVSWYQQTPGQGLQFLFEYFSETQRNKGNFPGRFSGRQFSNSRSEMNVSTLELGDSALYLCASSRLRGGAAGANVLTFGAGSRLTVL.

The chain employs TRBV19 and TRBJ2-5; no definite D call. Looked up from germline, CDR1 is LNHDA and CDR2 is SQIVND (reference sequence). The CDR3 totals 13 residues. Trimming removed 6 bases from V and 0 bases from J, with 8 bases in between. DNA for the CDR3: TGTGCCAGTAGCATGGGGAACCAAGAGACCCAGTACTTC. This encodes CASSMGNQETQYF.

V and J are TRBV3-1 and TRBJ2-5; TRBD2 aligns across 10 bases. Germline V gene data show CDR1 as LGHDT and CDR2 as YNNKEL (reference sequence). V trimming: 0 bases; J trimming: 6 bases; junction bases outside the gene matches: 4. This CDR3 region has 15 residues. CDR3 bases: TGTGCCAGCAGCCAAGATATGACTAGCGGGCAGACCCAGTACTTC. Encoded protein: CASSQDMTSGQTQYF.

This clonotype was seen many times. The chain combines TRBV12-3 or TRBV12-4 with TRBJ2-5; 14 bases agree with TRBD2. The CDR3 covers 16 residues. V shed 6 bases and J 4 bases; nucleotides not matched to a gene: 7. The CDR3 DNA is TGTGCCAGCAGGAAGGGGACTAGCGGGAGATTAGAGACCCAGTACTTC. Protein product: CASRKGTSGRLETQYF.